This T cell receptor (beta chain) appears in the sequencing data of a study of response to subunit inactivated influenza vaccine. Study findings and constraints: Every seasonal influenza vaccination brings in few new T cells, the authors suggested.

This CDR3 comprises 19 residues. The germline V gene encodes CDR1 SGHAT and CDR2 FQNNGV. V gave up 5 bases and J gave up 3 bases; unmatched junction bases: 18. About this clonotype: Antigen specificity is unknown.

TCRdb independently ran MiXCR on the RT-PCR reads; one entry per CDR3 protein. The sample lists 500,000 or so distinct CDR3 sequences, 9.5% to 13% occurring once. The sequence came from a man aged 50-60 years who received an inactivated influenza vaccine. The rearrangement links TRBV11-2 to TRBJ2-1, with 8 bases aligning to TRBD2. Source: PBMCs from blood, taken around seven weeks after vaccination. The CDR3 DNA is TGTGCCAGCAGCGTCCTTGGGACGGCCGGGACTAGTGTCTACAATGAGCAGTTCTTC. Translated, it gives CASSVLGTAGTSVYNEQFF.